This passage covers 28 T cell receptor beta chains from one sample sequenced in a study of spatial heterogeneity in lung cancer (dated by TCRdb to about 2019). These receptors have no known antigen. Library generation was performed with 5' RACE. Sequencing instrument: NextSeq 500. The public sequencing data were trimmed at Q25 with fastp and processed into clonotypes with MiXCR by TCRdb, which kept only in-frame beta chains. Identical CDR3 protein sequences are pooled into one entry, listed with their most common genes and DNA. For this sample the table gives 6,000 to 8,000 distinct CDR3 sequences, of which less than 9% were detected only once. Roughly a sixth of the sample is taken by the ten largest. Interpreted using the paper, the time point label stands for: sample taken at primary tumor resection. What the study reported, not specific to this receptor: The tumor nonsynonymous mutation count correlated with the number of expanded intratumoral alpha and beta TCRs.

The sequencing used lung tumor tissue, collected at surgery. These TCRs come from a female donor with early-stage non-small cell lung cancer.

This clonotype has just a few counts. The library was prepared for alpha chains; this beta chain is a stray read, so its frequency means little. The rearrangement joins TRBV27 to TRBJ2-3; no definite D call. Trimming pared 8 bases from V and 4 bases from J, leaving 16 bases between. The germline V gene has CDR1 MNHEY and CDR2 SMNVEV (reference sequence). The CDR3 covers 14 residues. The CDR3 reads CASGINGPADTQYF. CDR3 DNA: TGTGCCAGCGGTATAAACGGACCCGCAGATACGCAGTATTTT.

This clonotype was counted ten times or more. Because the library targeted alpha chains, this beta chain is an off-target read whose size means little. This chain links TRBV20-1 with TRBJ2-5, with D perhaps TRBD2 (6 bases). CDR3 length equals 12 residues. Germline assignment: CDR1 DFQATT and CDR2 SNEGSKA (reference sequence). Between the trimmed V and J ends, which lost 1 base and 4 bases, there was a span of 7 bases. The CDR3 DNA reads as TGCAGTGCTAGAGTTAGCGGAGAGACCCAGTACTTC. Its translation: CSARVSGETQYF.

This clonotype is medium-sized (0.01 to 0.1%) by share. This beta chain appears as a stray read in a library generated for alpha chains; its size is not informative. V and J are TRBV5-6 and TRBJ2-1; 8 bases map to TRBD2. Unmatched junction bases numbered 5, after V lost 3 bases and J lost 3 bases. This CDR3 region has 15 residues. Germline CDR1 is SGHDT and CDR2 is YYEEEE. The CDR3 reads CASSSGLAVYNEQFF. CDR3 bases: TGTGCCAGCAGCTCCGGACTAGCTGTCTACAATGAGCAGTTCTTC.

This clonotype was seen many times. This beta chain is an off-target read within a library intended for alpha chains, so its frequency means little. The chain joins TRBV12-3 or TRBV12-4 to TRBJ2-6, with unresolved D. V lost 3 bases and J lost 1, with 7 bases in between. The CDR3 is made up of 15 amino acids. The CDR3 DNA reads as TGTGCCAGCAGTTTCTTGGGATCTGGGGCCAACGTCCTGACTTTC. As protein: CASSFLGSGANVLTF.

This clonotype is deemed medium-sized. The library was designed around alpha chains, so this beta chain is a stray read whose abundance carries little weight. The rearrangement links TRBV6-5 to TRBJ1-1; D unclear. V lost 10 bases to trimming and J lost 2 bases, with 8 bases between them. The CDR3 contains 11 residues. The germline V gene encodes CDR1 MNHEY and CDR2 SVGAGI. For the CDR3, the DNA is TGTGCCACCTTGTTCAACACTGAAGCTTTCTTT. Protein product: CATLFNTEAFF.

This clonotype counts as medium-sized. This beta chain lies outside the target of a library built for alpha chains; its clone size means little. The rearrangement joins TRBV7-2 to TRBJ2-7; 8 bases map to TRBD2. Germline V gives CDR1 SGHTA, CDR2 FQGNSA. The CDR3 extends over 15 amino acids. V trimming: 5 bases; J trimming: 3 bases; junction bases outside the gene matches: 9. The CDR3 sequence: CASSTPRTSLYEQYF. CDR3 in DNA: TGTGCCAGCAGCACTCCTCGGACTAGCCTCTACGAGCAGTACTTC.

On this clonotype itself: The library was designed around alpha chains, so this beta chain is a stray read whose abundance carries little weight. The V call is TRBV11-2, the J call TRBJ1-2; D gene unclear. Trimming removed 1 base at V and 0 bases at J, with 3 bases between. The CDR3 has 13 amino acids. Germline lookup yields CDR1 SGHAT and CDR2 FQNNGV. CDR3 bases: TGTGCCAGCAGCTTAGGGACTAACTATGGCTACACCTTC. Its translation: CASSLGTNYGYTF.

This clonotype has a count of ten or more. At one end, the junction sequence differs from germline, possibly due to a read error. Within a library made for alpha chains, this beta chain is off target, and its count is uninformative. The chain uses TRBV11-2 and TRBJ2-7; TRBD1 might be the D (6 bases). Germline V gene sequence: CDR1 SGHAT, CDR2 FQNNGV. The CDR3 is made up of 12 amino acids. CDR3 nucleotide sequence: TGTGCCAGCAGCCCCGGTAGATGGACAGCCCAATTC. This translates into CASSPGRWTAQF.

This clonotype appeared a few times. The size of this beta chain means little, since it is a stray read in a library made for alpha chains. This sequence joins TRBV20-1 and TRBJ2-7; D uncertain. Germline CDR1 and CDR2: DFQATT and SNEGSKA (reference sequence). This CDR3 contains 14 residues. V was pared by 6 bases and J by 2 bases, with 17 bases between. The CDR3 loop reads CSASHIEVAYEQYF. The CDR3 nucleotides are TGCAGTGCGTCCCACATCGAGGTAGCCTACGAGCAGTACTTC.

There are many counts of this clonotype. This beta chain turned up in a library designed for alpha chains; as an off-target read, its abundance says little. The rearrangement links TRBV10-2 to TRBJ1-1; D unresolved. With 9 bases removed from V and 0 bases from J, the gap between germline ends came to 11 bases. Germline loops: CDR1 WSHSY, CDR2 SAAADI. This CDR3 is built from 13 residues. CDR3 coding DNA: TGCGCCAGTCATATGACTATGAACACTGAAGCTTTCTTT. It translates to CASHMTMNTEAFF.

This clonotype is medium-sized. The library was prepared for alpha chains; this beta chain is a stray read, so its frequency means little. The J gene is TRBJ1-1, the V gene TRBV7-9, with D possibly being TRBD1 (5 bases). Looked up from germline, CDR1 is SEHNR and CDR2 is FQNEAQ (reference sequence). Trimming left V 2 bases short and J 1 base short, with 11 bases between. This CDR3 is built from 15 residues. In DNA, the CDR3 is TGTGCCAGCAGCTTACCTGGGGGTTCGAACACTGAAGCTTTCTTT. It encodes CASSLPGGSNTEAFF. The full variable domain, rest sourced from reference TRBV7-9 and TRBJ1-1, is DTGVSQNPRHKITKRGQNVTFRCDPISEHNRLYWYRQTLGQGPEFLTYFQNEAQLEKSRLLSDRFSAERPKGSFSTLEIQRTEQGDSAMYLCASSLPGGSNTEAFFGQGTRLTVV.

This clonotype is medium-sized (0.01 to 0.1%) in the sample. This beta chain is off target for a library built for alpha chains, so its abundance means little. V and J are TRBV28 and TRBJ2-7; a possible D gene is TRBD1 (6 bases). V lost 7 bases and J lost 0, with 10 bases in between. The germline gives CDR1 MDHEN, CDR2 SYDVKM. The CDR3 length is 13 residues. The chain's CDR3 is CASTSDSSYEQYF. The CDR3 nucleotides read TGTGCCAGCACTTCGGACAGCTCCTACGAGCAGTACTTC. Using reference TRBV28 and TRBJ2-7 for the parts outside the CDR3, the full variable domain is DVKVTQSSRYLVKRTGEKVFLECVQDMDHENMFWYRQDPGLGLRLIYFSYDVKMKEKGDIPEGYSVSREKKERFSLILESASTNQTSMYLCASTSDSSYEQYFGPGTRLTVT.

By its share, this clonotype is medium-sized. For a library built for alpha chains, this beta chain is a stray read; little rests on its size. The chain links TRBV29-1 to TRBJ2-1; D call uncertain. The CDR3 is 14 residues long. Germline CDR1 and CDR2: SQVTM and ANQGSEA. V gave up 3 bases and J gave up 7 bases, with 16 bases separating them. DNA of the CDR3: TGCAGCGTTGATCATTTGAACCCCTGGAATGAGCAGTTCTTC. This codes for CSVDHLNPWNEQFF.

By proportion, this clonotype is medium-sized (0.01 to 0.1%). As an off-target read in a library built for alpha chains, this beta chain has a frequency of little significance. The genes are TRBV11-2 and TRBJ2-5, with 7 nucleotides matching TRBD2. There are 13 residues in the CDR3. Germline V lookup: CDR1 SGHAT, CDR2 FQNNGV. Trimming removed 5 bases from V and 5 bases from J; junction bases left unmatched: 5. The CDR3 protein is CASSPGGGETQYF. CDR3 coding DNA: TGTGCCAGCAGCCCGGGGGGAGGGGAGACCCAGTACTTC.

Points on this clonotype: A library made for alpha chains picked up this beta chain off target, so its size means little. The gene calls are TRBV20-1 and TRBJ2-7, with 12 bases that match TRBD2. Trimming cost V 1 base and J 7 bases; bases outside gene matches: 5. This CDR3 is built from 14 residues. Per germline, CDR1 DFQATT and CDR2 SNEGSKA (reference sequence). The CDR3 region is CSARGPSGREEQYF. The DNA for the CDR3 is TGCAGTGCTAGAGGGCCTAGCGGGAGGGAGGAGCAGTACTTC.

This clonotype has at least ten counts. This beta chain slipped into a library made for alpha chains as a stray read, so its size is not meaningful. CDR3 nucleotides: TGTGCCAGCACTCCGGGACAGGGTATCCATGAGCAGTTCTTC. Translated, it gives CASTPGQGIHEQFF. The chain has TRBV9 and TRBJ2-1; TRBD1 matches 9 bases. The J segment lost 8 bases and the V segment lost 6 bases, leaving 9 bases of the junction unmatched. This CDR3 comprises 14 residues. CDR1 is SGDLS and CDR2 is YYNGEE in the germline V gene.

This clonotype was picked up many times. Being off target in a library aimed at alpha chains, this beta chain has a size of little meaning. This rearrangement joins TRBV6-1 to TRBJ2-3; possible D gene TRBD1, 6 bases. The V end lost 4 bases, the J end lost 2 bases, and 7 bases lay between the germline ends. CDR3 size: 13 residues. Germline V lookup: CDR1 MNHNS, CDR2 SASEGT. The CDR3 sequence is CASSGQVTDTQYF. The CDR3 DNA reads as TGTGCCAGCAGTGGACAGGTCACAGATACGCAGTATTTT.

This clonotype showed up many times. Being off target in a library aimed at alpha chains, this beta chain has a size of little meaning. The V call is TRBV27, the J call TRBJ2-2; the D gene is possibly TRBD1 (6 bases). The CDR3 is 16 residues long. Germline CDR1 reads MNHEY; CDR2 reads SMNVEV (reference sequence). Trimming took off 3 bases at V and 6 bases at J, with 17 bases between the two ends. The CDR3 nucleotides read TGTGCCAGCAGTTTCGAGGGGGTTTGGGGCGCCGGGGAGCTGTTTTTT. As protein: CASSFEGVWGAGELFF.

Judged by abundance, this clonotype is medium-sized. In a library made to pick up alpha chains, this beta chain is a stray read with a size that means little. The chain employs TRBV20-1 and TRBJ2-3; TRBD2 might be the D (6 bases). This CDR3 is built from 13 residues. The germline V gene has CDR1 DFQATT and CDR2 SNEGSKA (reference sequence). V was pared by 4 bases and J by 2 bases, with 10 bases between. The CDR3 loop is CSATGGSTDTQYF. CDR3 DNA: TGCAGTGCTACCGGAGGGTCCACAGATACGCAGTATTTT.

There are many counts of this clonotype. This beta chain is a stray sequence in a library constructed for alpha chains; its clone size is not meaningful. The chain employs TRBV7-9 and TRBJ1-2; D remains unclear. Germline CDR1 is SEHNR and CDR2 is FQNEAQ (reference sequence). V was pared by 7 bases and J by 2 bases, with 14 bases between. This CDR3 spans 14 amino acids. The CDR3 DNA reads TGTGCCAGCATCCTAGGAGCGGGAAACTATGGCTACACCTTC. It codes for CASILGAGNYGYTF.

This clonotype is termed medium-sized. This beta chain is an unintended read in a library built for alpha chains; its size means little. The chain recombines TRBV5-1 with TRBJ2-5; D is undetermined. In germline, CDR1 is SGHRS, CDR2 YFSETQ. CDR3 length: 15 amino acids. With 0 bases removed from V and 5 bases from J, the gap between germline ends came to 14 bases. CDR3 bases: TGCGCCAGCAGCTTGGGTCCGCAGCCCGCGGAGACCCAGTACTTC. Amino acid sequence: CASSLGPQPAETQYF.

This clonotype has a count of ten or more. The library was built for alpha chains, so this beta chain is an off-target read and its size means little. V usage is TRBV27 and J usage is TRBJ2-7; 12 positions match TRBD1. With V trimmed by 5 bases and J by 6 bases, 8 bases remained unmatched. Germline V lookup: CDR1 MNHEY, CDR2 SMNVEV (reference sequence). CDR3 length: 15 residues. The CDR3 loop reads CASSRHGTGGSEQYF. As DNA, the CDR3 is TGTGCCAGCAGTAGACACGGGACAGGGGGCTCCGAGCAGTACTTC.

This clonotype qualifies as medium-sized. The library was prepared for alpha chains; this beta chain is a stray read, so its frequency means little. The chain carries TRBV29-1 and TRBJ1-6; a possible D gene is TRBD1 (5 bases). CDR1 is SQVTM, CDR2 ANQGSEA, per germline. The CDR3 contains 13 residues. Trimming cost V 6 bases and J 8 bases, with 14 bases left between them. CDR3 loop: CSVDGGVDSPLHF. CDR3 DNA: TGCAGCGTGGATGGAGGGGTCGATTCACCCCTCCACTTT. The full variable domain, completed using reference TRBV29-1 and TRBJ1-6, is SAVISQKPSRDICQRGTSLTIQCQVDSQVTMMFWYRQQPGQSLTLIATANQGSEATYESGFVIDKFPISRPNLTFSTLTVSNMSPEDSSIYLCSVDGGVDSPLHFGNGTRLTVT.

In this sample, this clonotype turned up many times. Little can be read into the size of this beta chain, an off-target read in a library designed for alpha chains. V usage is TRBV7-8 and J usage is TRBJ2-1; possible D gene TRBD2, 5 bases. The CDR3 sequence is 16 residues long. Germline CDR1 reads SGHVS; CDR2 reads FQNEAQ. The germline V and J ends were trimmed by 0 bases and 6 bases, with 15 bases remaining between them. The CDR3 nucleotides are TGTGCCAGCAGCTTAGCGCGAGCGGCGCAAGGCAATGAGCAGTTCTTC. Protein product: CASSLARAAQGNEQFF.

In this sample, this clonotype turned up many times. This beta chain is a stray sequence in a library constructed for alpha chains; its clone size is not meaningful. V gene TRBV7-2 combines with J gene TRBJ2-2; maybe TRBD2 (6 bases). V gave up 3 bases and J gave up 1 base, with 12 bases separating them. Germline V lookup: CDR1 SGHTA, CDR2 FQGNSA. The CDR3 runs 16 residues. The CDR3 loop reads CASSFVSGGNTGELFF. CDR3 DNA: TGTGCCAGCAGCTTCGTTAGCGGAGGGAACACCGGGGAGCTGTTTTTT.

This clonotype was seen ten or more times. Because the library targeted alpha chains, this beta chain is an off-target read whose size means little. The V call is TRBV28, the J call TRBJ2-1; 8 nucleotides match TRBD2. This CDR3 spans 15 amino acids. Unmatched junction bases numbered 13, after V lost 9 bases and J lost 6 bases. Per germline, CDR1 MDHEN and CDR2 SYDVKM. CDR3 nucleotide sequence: TGTGCCAGTACCGATACCGGGACTAGAGGCAATGAGCAGTTCTTC. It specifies CASTDTGTRGNEQFF.

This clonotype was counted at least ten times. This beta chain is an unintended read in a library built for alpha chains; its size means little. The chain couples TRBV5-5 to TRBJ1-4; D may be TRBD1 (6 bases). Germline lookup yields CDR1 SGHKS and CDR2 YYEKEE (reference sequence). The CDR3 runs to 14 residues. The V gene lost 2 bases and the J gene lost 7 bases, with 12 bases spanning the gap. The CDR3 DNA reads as TGTGCCAGCAGCTTTTCAGGGGATCCTGAAAAACTGTTTTTT. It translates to CASSFSGDPEKLFF.

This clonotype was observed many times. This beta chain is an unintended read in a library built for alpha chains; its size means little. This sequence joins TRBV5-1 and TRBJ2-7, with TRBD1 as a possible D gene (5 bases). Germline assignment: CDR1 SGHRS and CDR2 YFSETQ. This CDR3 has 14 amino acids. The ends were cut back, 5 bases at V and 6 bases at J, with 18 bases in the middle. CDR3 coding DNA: TGCGCCAGCAGATCTAGTGGCAGGGTGGGCGAGCAGTACTTC. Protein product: CASRSSGRVGEQYF. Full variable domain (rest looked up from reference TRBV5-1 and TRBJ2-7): KAGVTQTPRYLIKTRGQQVTLSCSPISGHRSVSWYQQTPGQGLQFLFEYFSETQRNKGNFPGRFSGRQFSNSRSEMNVSTLELGDSALYLCASRSSGRVGEQYFGPGTRLTVT.